Listed here are 4 T cell receptor beta chains from one sample, sequenced in a study of beta chain features in type 1 diabetes. Sequenced material consisted of expressed TCRB transcripts (all of the isolated RNA was reverse transcribed). The protocol was immunoSEQ multiplex PCR, while the TCRdb copy is restricted to in-frame clones and leaves out a portion. The data contain under 350,000 clones, around 7.8% of them singletons. The sequencing sample was made of central memory CD4+ T cells from blood. The receptors originated from a woman aged 18 to 35 in good health.

The chain is built from TRBV7-8 and TRBJ2-5, with TRBD2 matching 7 bases. The CDR3 extends over 12 amino acids. Germline-derived CDR1 and CDR2 are SGHVS and FQNEAQ. V was clipped by 5 bases and J by 7 bases; unmatched bases: 4. CDR3 sequence (DNA): TGTGCCAGCAGCCCGGGGAGGGGGACCCAGTACTTC. Translating it yields CASSPGRGTQYF.

V and J are TRBV11-2 and TRBJ2-1, with D hard to call. CDR1 and CDR2 from the germline V gene are SGHAT and FQNNGV. Trimming took off 1 base at V and 4 bases at J, with 11 bases between the two ends. This CDR3 is built from 15 residues. CDR3 in DNA: TGTGCCAGCAGCTTAGGGCCAGCCCCTTACAATGAGCAGTTCTTC. It encodes CASSLGPAPYNEQFF.

The CDR3, as DNA: TGTGCCAGTAGTACCGGGACTAGCGGGACTACCTTACAAGAGACCCAGTACTTC. It yields the protein CASSTGTSGTTLQETQYF. V and J are TRBV19 and TRBJ2-5; the match to TRBD2 covers 13 bases. Germline CDR1 LNHDA, CDR2 SQIVND (reference sequence). V shed 4 bases, J shed 2 bases, and the junction held 10 bases outside the gene matches. CDR3 length equals 18 residues.

The chain recombines TRBV19 with TRBJ1-5; D remains unclear. The V end lost 2 bases, the J end lost 2 bases, and 13 bases lay between the germline ends. Germline lookup yields CDR1 LNHDA and CDR2 SQIVND (reference sequence). The CDR3 spans 16 residues. CDR3 DNA sequence: TGTGCCAGTAGTATAATTTCGGGGATCGGCAATCAGCCCCAGCATTTT. Translation: CASSIISGIGNQPQHF.